This T cell receptor beta chain was captured by sequencing in a study of tumor-infiltrating lymphocytes in primary liver carcinoma. Unsorted bulk tissue (roughly 19-31 mg) underwent RNA and DNA co-extraction. With respect to this clonotype: A much larger clone lies one base from this, so it may be a read error.

Making TCR beta cDNA involved around 540 ng total RNA and a constant-region primer. Libraries for TCR beta were built through three nested multiplex PCR rounds, which together made up a slightly modified ARM-PCR procedure. A single record per CDR3 protein comes from TCRdb applying MiXCR to the multiplex PCR reads. This sample has 100,000 or so distinct CDR3 sequences; more than 65% occur once, and the top ten carry roughly 12%. This receptor was taken from a woman aged 60-75 years with primary liver carcinoma and hepatitis B virus infection. Source material: liver tumor tissue from sampling region 2. This sample's subset: tumor region T2, inferior pole.

The CDR3 is CASSEPTVRYGYTF. The CDR3 DNA follows: TGTGCCAGCAGTGAACCCACAGTGAGGTATGGCTACACCTTC. J is TRBJ1-2 and V is TRBV6-1; no clear D gene. This CDR3 has 14 amino acids. The V gene's germline CDR1 is MNHNS and CDR2 SASEGT. Trimming removed 2 bases from V and 5 bases from J, with 12 bases in between.